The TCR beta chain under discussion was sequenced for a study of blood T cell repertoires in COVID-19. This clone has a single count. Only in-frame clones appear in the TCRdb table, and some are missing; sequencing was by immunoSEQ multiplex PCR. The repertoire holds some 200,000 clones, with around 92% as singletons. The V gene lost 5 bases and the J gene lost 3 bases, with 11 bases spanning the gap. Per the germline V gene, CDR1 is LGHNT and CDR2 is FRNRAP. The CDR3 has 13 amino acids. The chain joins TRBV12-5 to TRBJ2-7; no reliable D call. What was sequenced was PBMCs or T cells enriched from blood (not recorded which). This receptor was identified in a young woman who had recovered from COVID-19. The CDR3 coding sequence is TGTGCTAGTGGTCTATCCCGCAACTACGAGCAGTACTTC. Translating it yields CASGLSRNYEQYF.